This TCR beta chain was captured by sequencing in a study of cytotoxic CD8 clonotypes in ibrutinib-treated CLL. About the research overall: Among the samples, the mean was approximately 250,000 productive templates and 85,000 to 100,000 productive rearrangements. Broader study findings: Treatment left the uncommon public clonotypes either contracted or stable in frequency.

Assay used: immunoSEQ multiplex PCR; TCRdb lists only in-frame clones, some missing. The sample holds roughly 250,000 clones, 70% seen once. About 2.2 micrograms of genomic DNA came from cryopreserved PBMCs for TCR beta libraries. On this clone itself: Its antigen remains unidentified. Relative to the germline gene, one junction end is altered; a read error may explain this.

This specimen was PBMCs, taken after 24 months of ibrutinib treatment. The receptor was isolated from a human donor with chronic lymphocytic leukemia.

CDR3 residues: CASSPQPTGEGYTF. CDR3 DNA sequence: TGTGCTAGCAGCCCTCAACCAACAGGGGAAGGCTACACCTTC. J is TRBJ1-2 and V is TRBV7-7; 7 nucleotides match TRBD1. This CDR3 region has 14 residues. CDR1 and CDR2 (germline): SSHAT, FNYEAQ (reference sequence).